This T cell receptor (beta chain) was found in a study of T cells in Graves' hyperthyroidism and ophthalmopathy (dated by TCRdb to the late 2010s). Study-wide context: Peripheral blood samples were taken at initial diagnosis, before any treatment was given. To identify TCR V-J signatures that set the groups apart, the researchers used a discovery cohort of 90 to 100 patients, made up of fewer than 50 with Graves' ophthalmopathy and about 60 with stable Graves' hyperthyroidism. Whether ophthalmopathy could be predicted prospectively was tested in an independent validation cohort made up of approximately 19 hyperthyroidism patients plus 17 patients who later progressed to ophthalmopathy. The 100 or so discovery patients were randomly split 7:3 into training and test sets. In more than five Graves' hyperthyroidism patients, the study also compared T-cell repertoires from thyroid tissue with T-cell repertoires from blood. After blood sampling, hyperthyroidism patients were treated with methimazole at a starting dose of 30 mg daily, and ophthalmopathy patients were treated with high-dose intravenous methylprednisolone. The paper describes TCR Vbeta CDR3 sequencing of around 130 peripheral blood samples, made up of some 42 ophthalmopathy patients, more than 70 hyperthyroidism patients and approximately 17 progressor patients. Results and caveats for the whole study, not just this receptor: A model built on a 13 V-J signature distinguished ophthalmopathy from stable hyperthyroidism, reaching around 87% sensitivity and around 82% specificity in cross-validation and 80%/75% in testing. Most expanded thyroid clonotypes (frequency above 0.001) were also detected in blood, a finding suggesting that blood repertoires may reflect thyroid immune responses. In validation, the model predicted progression to ophthalmopathy with roughly 66% sensitivity and roughly 75% specificity, a median of roughly seven months before onset. No statistical method was used to set the sample size in advance, and investigators knew the group allocation.

Hyperthyroidism patients were newly diagnosed, had a disease duration of under 2 months, and were aged 18 to 65 years. Exclusion was applied to patients with uncontrolled infections, other autoimmune diseases, pregnancy or lactation. Diagnoses were established on the basis of clinical symptoms, serum thyroxine and TRAb, thyroid ultrasound, and orbital computed tomography. Blood from progressor patients was drawn when they were first diagnosed with hyperthyroidism, before any ophthalmopathy symptoms appeared. PBMCs were separated from roughly 9.3 ml of fresh peripheral blood using Ficoll-Paque density gradient centrifugation. Progressor patients were defined as those initially diagnosed with Graves' hyperthyroidism in whom ophthalmopathy developed during follow-up. Total RNA was extracted using Trizol reagent, and RNA quality was assessed on an Agilent 2100 Bioanalyzer. The TCR beta CDR3 regions were amplified from RNA transcripts. The first round of RT-PCR for the TCR CDR3 was performed with the HTBI primer set and the Qiagen OneStep RT-PCR kit. A second multiplex PCR round built the libraries, followed by size selection and purification. Libraries were sequenced paired-end with 100 bp reads on an Illumina HiSeq2000. The authors' pipeline ran thus. SOAPnuke was used to process the raw data, throwing out any read that contained adapters or uncalled bases, had a mean Phred below 15, or lacked an exact constant-primer or identifier match. COPE v1.2.5 was used to merge the high-quality paired reads, and each unique nucleotide sequence was defined as a clonotype. MiTCR v1.1 was used to align the clonotypes against IMGT TRBV, TRBD and TRBJ reference segments. The analysis was restricted to V-J combinations with a frequency above 0.0001, which together covered approximately 99% of the repertoires. The TCS score was defined as F50 (clonal expansion) divided by E x V (chaos), with BLOSUM62-based TCRdist calculated between CDR3 peptides within each V-J. Welch's t-statistics and random forest reduced just over 500 V-J features to some 14, which were used in a naive Bayes classifier (R e1071). TCRdb cleaned the public reads at Q25 with fastp, built clones with MiXCR and kept in-frame beta chains. A single entry per CDR3 protein holds the most common genes and DNA from its merged rows. In this record, the V and J calls reflect TCRdb's handling and not the investigators' own analysis. Here the sample has some 150,000 distinct CDR3 sequences; roughly 23% occur a single time. The ten largest clones capture 60% to 70% of the sample.

With regard to this clonotype: What this receptor recognizes is not known. Per-nucleotide qualities are absent, and no much larger clonotype sits a single base away.

CDR3 length: 17 amino acids, cysteine to phenylalanine. The retained sequence is limited to the CDR3, 51 bases, with the frame set at the first base. CDR1 is given as LNHDA and CDR2 as SQIVND, both from the germline V gene (reference sequence). Clipping removes 8 bases from V and 2 bases from J, with 14 as the unmatched junction base count. What was sequenced was blood. The clonotype originates from a woman aged 50 to 65 with Graves' hyperthyroidism that later progressed to Graves' ophthalmopathy. The chain is made from TRBV19 and TRBJ2-2, and TRBD2 aligns with 7 junction nucleotides. CDR3 protein: CASLGRGDYDNTGELFF. The base sequence is TGTGCCAGTCTCGGGAGAGGGGACTACGACAACACCGGGGAGCTGTTTTTT.